These 9 T cell receptor beta chains originate from one sample sequenced in a study of immune evolution from preneoplasia to lung adenocarcinoma. TCRdb keeps only in-frame clones here, not all; method: immunoSEQ multiplex PCR. The data contain thousands of clones, 75% to 90% of them singletons. Sequencing was carried out using FFPE lung adenocarcinoma in situ tissue. The receptors stem from a donor at least 70 years old with lung adenocarcinoma.

The chain recombines TRBV9 with TRBJ2-7; D may correspond to TRBD1 or TRBD2 (6 bases each). This CDR3 contains 14 residues. The germline CDR1 and CDR2 sequences are SGDLS and YYNGEE. Trimming shortened V by 1 base and J by 5 bases, and 13 bases separated the two germline ends. DNA for the CDR3: TGTGCCAGCAGCGTATTACAGGGAGGAGACGAGCAGTACTTC. Amino acids: CASSVLQGGDEQYF.

The chain carries TRBV18 and TRBJ2-5; weak D call: TRBD2 (6 bases). Trimming removed 1 base at V and 5 bases at J, with 11 bases between. Germline V CDR1 and CDR2: KGHSH, LQKENI. This CDR3 spans 14 amino acids. The CDR3 sequence is CASSPRRVRETQYF. In DNA, the CDR3 is TGTGCCAGCTCACCACGGAGGGTGAGGGAGACCCAGTACTTC.

J is TRBJ2-2 and V is TRBV4-1; unclear D gene. Trimming took off 0 bases at V and 1 base at J, with 12 bases between the two ends. The germline gives CDR1 MGHRA, CDR2 YSYEKL. The CDR3 totals 17 residues. CDR3 in DNA: TGCGCCAGCAGCCAAGATGTTTTCCCTGGGAACACCGGGGAGCTGTTTTTT. Protein sequence: CASSQDVFPGNTGELFF.

This clone was seen once. The chain recombines TRBV10-2 with TRBJ2-1, with D perhaps TRBD1 or TRBD2 (5 bases each). This CDR3 contains 13 residues. Germline V gene data show CDR1 as WSHSY and CDR2 as SAAADI. The V end lost 7 bases, the J end lost 6 bases, and 13 bases lay between the germline ends. DNA for the CDR3: TGCGCCAGCAACGAGGGGTACGGCAATGAGCAGTTCTTC. Protein sequence: CASNEGYGNEQFF.

The chain couples TRBV5-4 to TRBJ1-2; the D gene is possibly TRBD1 (6 bases). Germline V CDR1 and CDR2: SGHNT, YYREEE (reference sequence). Trimming took off 6 bases at V and 0 bases at J, with 12 bases between the two ends. This CDR3 is built from 14 residues. The CDR3 is CASTPGGANYGYTF. CDR3 coding DNA: TGTGCCAGCACCCCGGGGGGCGCTAACTATGGCTACACCTTC.

This chain joins TRBV6-1 and TRBJ1-2, with TRBD1 matching 9 bases. This CDR3 region has 15 residues. Trimming removed 6 bases from V and 7 bases from J; junction bases left unmatched: 12. Germline V gives CDR1 MNHNS, CDR2 SASEGT. CDR3 nucleotides: TGTGCCAGCAGGCCCCCCCGGGACAGGGATTTTGGCTACACCTTC. This sequence encodes CASRPPRDRDFGYTF.

The chain uses TRBV5-1 and TRBJ1-2; 8 nucleotides line up with TRBD1. The CDR3 is made up of 15 amino acids. CDR1 SGHRS and CDR2 YFSETQ come from the germline V gene. With 3 bases clipped from V and 3 bases from J, the junction kept 7 bases outside the gene matches. CDR3 protein: CASSSRTGNYYGYTF. In nucleotides, the CDR3 is TGCGCCAGCAGCTCTCGGACAGGGAATTACTATGGCTACACCTTC.

The gene calls are TRBV2 and TRBJ1-3, with 12 nucleotides matching TRBD1. CDR1 is SNHLY, CDR2 FYNNEI, per germline. The V gene end was trimmed by 7 bases and the J gene end by 4 bases; junction bases not matched to a gene: 5. This CDR3 has 15 residues. The CDR3 protein is CASIWDRGPGNTIYF. The CDR3 bases are TGTGCCAGCATTTGGGACAGGGGGCCAGGAAACACCATATATTTT.

The chain uses TRBV5-1 and TRBJ2-3; 14 bases agree with TRBD2. This CDR3 has 18 residues. Germline V CDR1 and CDR2: SGHRS, YFSETQ. J gave up 4 bases and V 0 bases, and 7 bases lay outside the gene matches. CDR3 residues: CASSLVGTSGSVADTQYF. As DNA, the CDR3 is TGCGCCAGCAGCTTGGTTGGGACTAGCGGGAGCGTCGCAGATACGCAGTATTTT.